In this sample, the clone carrying this T cell receptor (beta chain) turned up once. Its antigen remains unknown. Authors of the study amplified TCR beta CDR3 regions from RNA transcripts. In the first-round RT-PCR of the TCR CDR3, the HTBI primer set was used. TCRdb re-called the multiplex PCR reads with MiXCR, one entry per CDR3 protein. The repertoire includes hundreds of thousands of distinct CDR3 sequences, roughly 16% of them detected once, and around 3.3% sits in the top ten. Germline V gives CDR1 SGHRS, CDR2 YFSETQ. This CDR3 is 14 amino acids long. The germline V and J ends were trimmed by 7 bases and 4 bases, with 14 bases remaining between them. This entry belongs to a study of T cells in Graves' hyperthyroidism and ophthalmopathy. At the level of the study: Sampling of peripheral blood happened at initial diagnosis, prior to any treatment. Study-level findings and limits: Ophthalmopathy was identified by the model a median around 6.9 months ahead of onset. Most clonotypes that expanded in the thyroid above 0.001 also showed up in blood. A model using 13 V-J features told ophthalmopathy apart from stable hyperthyroidism.

The receptor was isolated from a woman in her thirties or forties with Graves' ophthalmopathy. What was sequenced was blood. This chain uses TRBV5-1 with TRBJ2-2; possibly TRBD2 for D (5 bases). CDR3 region: CASGSTTITGELFF. CDR3 coding DNA: TGCGCCAGCGGCTCGACTACTATCACCGGGGAGCTGTTTTTT.